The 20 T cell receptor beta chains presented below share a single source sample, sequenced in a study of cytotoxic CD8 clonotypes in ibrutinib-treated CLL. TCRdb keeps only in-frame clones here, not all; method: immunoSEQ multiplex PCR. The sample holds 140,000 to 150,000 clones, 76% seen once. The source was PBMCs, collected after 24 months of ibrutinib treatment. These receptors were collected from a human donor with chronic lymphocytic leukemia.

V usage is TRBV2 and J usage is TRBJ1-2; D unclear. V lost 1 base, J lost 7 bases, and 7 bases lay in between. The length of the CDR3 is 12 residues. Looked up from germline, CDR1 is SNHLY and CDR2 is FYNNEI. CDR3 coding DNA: TGTGCCAGCAGTGAAGGCCTGTTTGGCTACACCTTC. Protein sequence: CASSEGLFGYTF.

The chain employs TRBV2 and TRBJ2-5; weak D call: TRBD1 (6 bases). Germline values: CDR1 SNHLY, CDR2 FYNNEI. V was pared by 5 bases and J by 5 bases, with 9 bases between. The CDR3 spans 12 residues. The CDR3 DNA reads TGTGCCAGCAGTCTTCAGGGGGAGACCCAGTACTTC. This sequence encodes CASSLQGETQYF.

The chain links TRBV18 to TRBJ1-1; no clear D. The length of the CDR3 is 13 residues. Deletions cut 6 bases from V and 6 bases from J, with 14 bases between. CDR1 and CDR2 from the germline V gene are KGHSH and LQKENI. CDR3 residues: CASSPRGLAEAFF. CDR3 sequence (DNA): TGTGCCAGCTCCCCCCGAGGGTTGGCTGAAGCTTTCTTT.

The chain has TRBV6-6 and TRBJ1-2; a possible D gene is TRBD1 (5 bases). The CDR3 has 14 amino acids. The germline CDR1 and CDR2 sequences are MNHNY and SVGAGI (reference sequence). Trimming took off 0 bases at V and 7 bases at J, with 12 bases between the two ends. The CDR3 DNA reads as TGTGCCAGCAGTTACTCGCGGGGGGATGGTGGCTACACCTTC. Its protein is CASSYSRGDGGYTF.

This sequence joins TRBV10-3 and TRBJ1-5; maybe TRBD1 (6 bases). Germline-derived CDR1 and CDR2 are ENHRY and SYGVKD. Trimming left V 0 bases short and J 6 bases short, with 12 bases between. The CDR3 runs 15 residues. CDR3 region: CAISESRGLVQPQHF. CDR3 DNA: TGTGCCATCAGTGAGTCACGGGGGCTGGTTCAGCCCCAGCATTTT.

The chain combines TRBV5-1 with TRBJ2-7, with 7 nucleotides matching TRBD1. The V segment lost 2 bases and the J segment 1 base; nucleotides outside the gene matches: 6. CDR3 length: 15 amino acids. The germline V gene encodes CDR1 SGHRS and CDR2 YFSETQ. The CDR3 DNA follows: TGCGCCAGCAGCTTTTCAGCAGGGGGTTCCTACGAGCAGTACTTC. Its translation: CASSFSAGGSYEQYF. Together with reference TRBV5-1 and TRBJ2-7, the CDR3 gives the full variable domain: KAGVTQTPRYLIKTRGQQVTLSCSPISGHRSVSWYQQTPGQGLQFLFEYFSETQRNKGNFPGRFSGRQFSNSRSEMNVSTLELGDSALYLCASSFSAGGSYEQYFGPGTRLTVT.

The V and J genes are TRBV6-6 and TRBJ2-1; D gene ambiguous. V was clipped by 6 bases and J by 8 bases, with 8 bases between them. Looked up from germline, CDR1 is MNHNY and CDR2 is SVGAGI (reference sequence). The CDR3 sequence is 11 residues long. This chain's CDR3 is CASSRRDEQFF. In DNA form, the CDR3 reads TGTGCCAGCAGCCGACGAGATGAGCAGTTCTTC.

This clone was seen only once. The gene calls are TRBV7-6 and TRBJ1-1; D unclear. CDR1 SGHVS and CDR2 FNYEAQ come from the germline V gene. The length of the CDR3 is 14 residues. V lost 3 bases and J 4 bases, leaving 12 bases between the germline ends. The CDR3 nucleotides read TGTGCCAGCAGCTTTGGGCCTCCCCCCACTGAAGCTTTCTTT. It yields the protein CASSFGPPPTEAFF.

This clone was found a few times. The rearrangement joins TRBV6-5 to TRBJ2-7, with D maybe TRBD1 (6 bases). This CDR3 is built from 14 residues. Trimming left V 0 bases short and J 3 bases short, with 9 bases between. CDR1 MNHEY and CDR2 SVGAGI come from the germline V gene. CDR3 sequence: CASSYSGAGYEQYF. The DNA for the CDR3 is TGTGCCAGCAGTTACTCGGGGGCCGGCTACGAGCAGTACTTC.

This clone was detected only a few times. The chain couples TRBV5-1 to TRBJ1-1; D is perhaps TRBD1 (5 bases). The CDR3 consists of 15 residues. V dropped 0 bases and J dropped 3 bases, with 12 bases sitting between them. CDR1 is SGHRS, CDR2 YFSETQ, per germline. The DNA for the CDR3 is TGCGCCAGCAGCTTGGACAGCCCGGGGGACACTGAAGCTTTCTTT. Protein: CASSLDSPGDTEAFF.

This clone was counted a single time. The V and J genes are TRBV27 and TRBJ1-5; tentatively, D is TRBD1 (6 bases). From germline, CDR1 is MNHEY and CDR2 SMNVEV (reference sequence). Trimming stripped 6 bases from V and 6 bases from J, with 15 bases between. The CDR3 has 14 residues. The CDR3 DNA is TGTGCCAGCAGGGTTCGGGGGCTCTCTCAGCCCCAGCATTTT. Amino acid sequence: CASRVRGLSQPQHF.

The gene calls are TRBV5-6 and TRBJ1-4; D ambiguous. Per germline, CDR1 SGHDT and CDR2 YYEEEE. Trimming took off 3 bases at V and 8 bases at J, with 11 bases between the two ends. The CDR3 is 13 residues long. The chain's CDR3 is CASSSGFGEKLFF. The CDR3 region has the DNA TGTGCCAGCAGCTCGGGATTCGGGGAAAAACTGTTTTTT.

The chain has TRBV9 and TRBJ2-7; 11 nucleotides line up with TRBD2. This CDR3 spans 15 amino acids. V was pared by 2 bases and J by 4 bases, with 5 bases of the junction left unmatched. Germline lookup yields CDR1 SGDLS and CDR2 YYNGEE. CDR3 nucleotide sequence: TGTGCCAGCAGCGTGGGGACTAGCGGTGTTTACGAGCAGTACTTC. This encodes CASSVGTSGVYEQYF.

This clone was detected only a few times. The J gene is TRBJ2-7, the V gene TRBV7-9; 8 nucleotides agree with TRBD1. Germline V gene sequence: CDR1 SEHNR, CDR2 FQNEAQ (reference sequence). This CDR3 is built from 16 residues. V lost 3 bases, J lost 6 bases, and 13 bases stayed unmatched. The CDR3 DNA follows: TGTGCCAGCAGCTTCAGCCCTGGACAGGGATTGGCCGAGCAGTACTTC. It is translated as CASSFSPGQGLAEQYF. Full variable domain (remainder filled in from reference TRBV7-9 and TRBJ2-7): DTGVSQNPRHKITKRGQNVTFRCDPISEHNRLYWYRQTLGQGPEFLTYFQNEAQLEKSRLLSDRFSAERPKGSFSTLEIQRTEQGDSAMYLCASSFSPGQGLAEQYFGPGTRLTVT.

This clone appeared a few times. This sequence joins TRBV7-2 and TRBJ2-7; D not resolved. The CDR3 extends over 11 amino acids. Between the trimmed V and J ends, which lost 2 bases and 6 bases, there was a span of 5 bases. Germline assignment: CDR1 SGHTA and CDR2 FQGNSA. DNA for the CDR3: TGTGCCAGCAGCTTATTTGGCGAGCAGTACTTC. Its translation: CASSLFGEQYF.

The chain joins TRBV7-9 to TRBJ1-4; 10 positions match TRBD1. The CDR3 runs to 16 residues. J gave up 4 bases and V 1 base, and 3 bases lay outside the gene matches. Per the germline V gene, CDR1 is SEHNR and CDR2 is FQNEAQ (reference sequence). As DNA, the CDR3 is TGTGCCAGCAGCTTAGGGGACAGGGGCCATAATGAAAAACTGTTTTTT. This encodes CASSLGDRGHNEKLFF.

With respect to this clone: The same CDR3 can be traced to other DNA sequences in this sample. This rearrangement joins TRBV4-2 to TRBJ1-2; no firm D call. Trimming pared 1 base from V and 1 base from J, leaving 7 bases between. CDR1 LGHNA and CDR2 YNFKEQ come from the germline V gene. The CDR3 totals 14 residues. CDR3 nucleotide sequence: TGTGCCAGCAGCCAAGGGGGTGTTAACTATGGCTACACCTTC. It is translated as CASSQGGVNYGYTF.

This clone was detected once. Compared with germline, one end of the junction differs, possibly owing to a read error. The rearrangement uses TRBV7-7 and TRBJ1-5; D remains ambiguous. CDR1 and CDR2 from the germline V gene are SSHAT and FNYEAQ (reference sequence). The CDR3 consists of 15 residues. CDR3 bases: TGTGCTAGCAGCTTAGCGGAGAGGGCCAATCAGCCCCAGCATTTT. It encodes CASSLAERANQPQHF.

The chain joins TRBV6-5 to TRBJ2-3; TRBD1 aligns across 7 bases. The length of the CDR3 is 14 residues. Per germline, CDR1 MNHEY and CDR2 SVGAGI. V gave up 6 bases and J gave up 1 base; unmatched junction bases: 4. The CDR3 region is CASSRGQGTDTQYF. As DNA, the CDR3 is TGTGCCAGCAGCCGAGGACAGGGCACAGATACGCAGTATTTT.

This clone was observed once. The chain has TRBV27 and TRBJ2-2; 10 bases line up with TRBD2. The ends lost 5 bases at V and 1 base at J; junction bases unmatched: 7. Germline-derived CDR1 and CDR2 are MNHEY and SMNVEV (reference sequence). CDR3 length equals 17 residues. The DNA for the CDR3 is TGTGCCAGCAGTAGAAAAATAGCGGGAGGGAACACCGGGGAGCTGTTTTTT. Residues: CASSRKIAGGNTGELFF.